This T cell receptor (beta chain) is from a study of response to subunit inactivated influenza vaccine. A few counts support this clonotype. Each CDR3 protein gets one entry after TCRdb re-called the RT-PCR reads with MiXCR. This sample has about 480,000 distinct CDR3 sequences, with about 25% found just once. The V end lost 0 bases, the J end lost 8 bases, and 8 bases lay between the germline ends. The CDR3 covers 12 residues. Germline loops: CDR1 SGDLS, CDR2 YYNGEE. Sequencing used CD4+ T cells sorted from PBMCs, obtained around 5 days after vaccination. This chain joins TRBV9 and TRBJ1-2; D is uncertain. The receptor was isolated from a man over 45 who received an inactivated influenza vaccine. CDR3 in amino acids: CASSVVGGGYTF. The CDR3 DNA is TGTGCCAGCAGCGTAGTGGGCGGAGGCTACACCTTC.